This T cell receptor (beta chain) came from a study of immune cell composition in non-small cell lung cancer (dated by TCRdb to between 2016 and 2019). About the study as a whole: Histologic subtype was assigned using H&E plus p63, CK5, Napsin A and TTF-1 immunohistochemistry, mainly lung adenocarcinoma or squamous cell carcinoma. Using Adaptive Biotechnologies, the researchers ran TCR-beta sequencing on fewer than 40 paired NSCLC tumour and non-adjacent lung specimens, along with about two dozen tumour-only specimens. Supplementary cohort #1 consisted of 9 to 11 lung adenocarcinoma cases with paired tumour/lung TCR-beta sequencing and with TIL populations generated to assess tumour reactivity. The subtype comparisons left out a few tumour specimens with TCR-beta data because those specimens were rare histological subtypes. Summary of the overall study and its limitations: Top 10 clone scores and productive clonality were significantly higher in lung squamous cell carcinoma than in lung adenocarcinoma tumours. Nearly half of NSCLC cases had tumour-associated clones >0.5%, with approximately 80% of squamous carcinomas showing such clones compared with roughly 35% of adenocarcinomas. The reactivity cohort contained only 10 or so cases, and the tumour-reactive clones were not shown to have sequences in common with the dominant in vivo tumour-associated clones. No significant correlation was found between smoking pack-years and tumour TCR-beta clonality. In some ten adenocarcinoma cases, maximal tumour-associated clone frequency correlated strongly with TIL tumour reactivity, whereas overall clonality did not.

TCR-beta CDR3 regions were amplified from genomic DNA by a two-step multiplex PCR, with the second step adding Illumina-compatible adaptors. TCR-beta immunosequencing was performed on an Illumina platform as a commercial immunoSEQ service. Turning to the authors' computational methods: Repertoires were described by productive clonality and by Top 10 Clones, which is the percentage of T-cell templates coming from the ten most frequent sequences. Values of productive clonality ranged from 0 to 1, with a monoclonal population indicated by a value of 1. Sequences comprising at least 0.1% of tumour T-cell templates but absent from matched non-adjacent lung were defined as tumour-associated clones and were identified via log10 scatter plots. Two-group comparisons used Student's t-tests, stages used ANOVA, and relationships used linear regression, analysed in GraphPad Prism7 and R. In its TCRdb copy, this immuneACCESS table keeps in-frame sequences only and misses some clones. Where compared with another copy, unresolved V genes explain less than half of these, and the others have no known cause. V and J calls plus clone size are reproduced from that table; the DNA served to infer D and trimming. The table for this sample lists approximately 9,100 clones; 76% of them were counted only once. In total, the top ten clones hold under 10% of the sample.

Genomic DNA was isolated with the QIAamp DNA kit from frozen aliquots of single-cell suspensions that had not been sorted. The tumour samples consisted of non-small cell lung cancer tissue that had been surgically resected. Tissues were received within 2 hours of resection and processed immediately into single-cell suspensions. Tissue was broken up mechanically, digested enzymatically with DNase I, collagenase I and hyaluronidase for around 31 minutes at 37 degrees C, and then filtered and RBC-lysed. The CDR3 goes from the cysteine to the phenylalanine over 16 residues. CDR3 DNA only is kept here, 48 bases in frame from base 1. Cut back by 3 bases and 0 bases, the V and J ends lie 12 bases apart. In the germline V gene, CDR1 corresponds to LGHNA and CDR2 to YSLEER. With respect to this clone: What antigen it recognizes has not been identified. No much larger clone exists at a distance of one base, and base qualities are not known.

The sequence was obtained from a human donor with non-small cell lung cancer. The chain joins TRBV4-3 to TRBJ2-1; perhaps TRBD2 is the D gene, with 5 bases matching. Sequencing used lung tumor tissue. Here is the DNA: TGCGCCAGCAGCCACTTACTAGAGAGCTCCTACAATGAGCAGTTCTTC. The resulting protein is CASSHLLESSYNEQFF.